This paragraph covers one TCR beta chain sequence. The antigen is unknown. V lost 5 bases to trimming and J lost 10 bases, with 30 bases between them. The CDR3 extends over 18 amino acids. In germline, CDR1 is SGHTA, CDR2 FQGTGA. This specimen belongs to a study of shared clonotypes between healthy human individuals. Study-level findings and limits: Unshared clonotypes carried lower generation probabilities than those common to all four donors. Represented diversity (both genetic and exposure-history) was limited by the small number of donors.

Positively selected for CCR7, the CD45RO-negative cells used as naive CD8 cells excluded terminally differentiated effector memory CD45RA+ cells. Source study methods: Filtering differed, since immunoSEQ gave only junction sequences and no quality scores. Only in-frame clones appear in the TCRdb table, and some are missing; sequencing was by immunoSEQ multiplex PCR. V, J and clone size reflect that table, while D and trimming were determined from the DNA. The table shows about 2.1 million clones, with about 92% occurring only once. The TCR originated in a man younger than 35 in good health. Some clones in this sample may be carry-over from other donors' samples. This chain joins TRBV7-3 and TRBJ2-1; tentatively, D is TRBD2 (6 bases). Sequencing was carried out using naive CD8+ T cells from PBMCs. CDR3 coding DNA: TGTGCCAGCAGCACACCCGGGCGGGGCAGGGACGGAGGGGAGGAGCAGTTCTTC. Translating gives CASSTPGRGRDGGEEQFF.